The 27 T cell receptor delta chains in this list originate from one sample, sequenced in a study of gamma-delta chains in newborns, infants, children. TCRdb called clones anew from the reads with CATT. The sample gives around 2,800 delta-chain clones, roughly 2.7% of which show up once; 6.5% to 8% is in the top ten. Sequenced sample: blood. The receptor source for this set is a child who was a newborn, infant or young child, either healthy, febrile or measles-vaccinated (not recorded which).

In its sample, this clone is large. The same CDR3 arises from other DNA sequences in this sample as well. J is TRDJ2 and V is TRDV2, with TRDD3 matching over 11 bases. Looked up from germline, CDR1 is GEAIGNYY and CDR2 is EKD. After removal of 3 bases from V and 0 bases from J, the junction contained 8 bases not matched to a gene. CDR3 size: 18 residues. CDR3 nucleotide sequence: TGTGCCTGTGACCGACTGGGGGATATACCAGCTTTGACAGCACAACTCTTCTTT. The encoded protein is CACDRLGDIPALTAQLFF.

This clone showed up just a few times. A much larger clonotype is one base distant, so this may be a read error. This rearrangement joins TRDV2 to TRDJ1, with a tentative D call TRDD3 (6 bases). Germline V gene data show CDR1 as GEAIGNYY and CDR2 as EKD. V dropped 1 base and J dropped 0 bases, with 26 bases sitting between them. This CDR3 has 20 amino acids. Here the CDR3 reads CACDTPAPYGGPKHTDKLIF. CDR3 nucleotide sequence: TGTGCCTGTGACACTCCGGCCCCCTATGGGGGTCCCAAGCACACCGATAAACTCATCTTT.

As to this clone: Since a much larger clone is just one base distant, this may be a read error. The sample contains more than one DNA sequence encoding this CDR3. V gene TRDV2 combines with J gene TRDJ1; D remains ambiguous. Per the germline V gene, CDR1 is GEAIGNYY and CDR2 is EKD. The CDR3 runs to 16 residues. CDR3 in amino acids: CACDTVGRPYTDKLIF. The CDR3 region has the DNA TGTGCCTGTGACACCGTTGGGAGACCGTACACCGATAAACTCATATTT.

By frequency in the sample, this clone is medium-sized (0.01 to 0.1%). The same CDR3 also results from other DNA sequences found in this sample. The V and J genes are TRDV2 and TRDJ1; 12 bases agree with TRDD3. The V segment lost 1 base and the J segment 0 bases; nucleotides outside the gene matches: 14. The CDR3 covers 20 residues. CDR1 GEAIGNYY and CDR2 EKD come from the germline V gene. In nucleotides, the CDR3 is TGTGCCTGTGACACTGTTACTGGGGGATACTCCCCCAAGTACACCGATAAACTCATCTTT. It specifies CACDTVTGGYSPKYTDKLIF.

This clone was picked up a small number of times. The chain employs TRDV2 and TRDJ3, with TRDD3 matching over 8 bases. The CDR3 covers 20 residues. From germline, CDR1 is GEAIGNYY and CDR2 EKD. Trimming cost V 0 bases and J 0 bases; bases outside gene matches: 9. CDR3 residues: CACDTVEGYESSWDTRQMFF. Written as DNA, the CDR3 is TGTGCCTGTGACACCGTGGAGGGATACGAGAGCTCCTGGGACACCCGACAGATGTTTTTC.

There are a few counts of this clone. Given a much more abundant clone one base away, this may be a read error. This specimen includes other DNA sequences encoding the same CDR3. V and J are TRDV2 and TRDJ1; TRDD3 matches at 7 bases. The CDR3 is made up of 23 amino acids. Germline V CDR1 and CDR2: GEAIGNYY, EKD. Trimming removed 3 bases from V and 0 bases from J; junction bases left unmatched: 30. The CDR3 reads CACDSIGTSLTGAALRDTDKLIF. CDR3 nucleotide sequence: TGTGCCTGTGACTCAATCGGGACCTCGCTGACTGGGGCCGCTCTGAGGGACACCGATAAACTCATCTTT.

By proportion, this clone is medium-sized (0.01 to 0.1%). The rearrangement uses TRDV2 and TRDJ1; D gene unclear. The germline CDR1 and CDR2 sequences are GEAIGNYY and EKD. The CDR3 covers 15 residues. Deletions cut 1 base from V and 3 bases from J, with 14 bases between. The CDR3 protein is CACDTLSKTSDKLIF. In DNA, the CDR3 is TGTGCCTGTGACACTCTCTCTAAAACGTCCGATAAACTCATCTTT.

In this sample, this clone turned up a few times. A read error may be the cause here, since a much bigger clone is one base away. The chain employs TRDV2 and TRDJ3; D might be TRDD3 (5 bases). The CDR3 covers 18 residues. Germline lookup yields CDR1 GEAIGNYY and CDR2 EKD. Written as DNA, the CDR3 is TGTGCCTGTGATACCGTAACTGGCAGCTCCTGGGTCACCCGACAGATGTTTTTC. It codes for CACDTVTGSSWVTRQMFF.

Of note for this clone: A much larger clone differs by one base, so this may be a read error. Other DNA sequences of this sample code for an identical CDR3. The chain couples TRDV2 to TRDJ1; TRDD3 is a possible D gene (6 bases). CDR3 length equals 20 residues. Germline V CDR1 and CDR2: GEAIGNYY, EKD. CDR3: CACDTLAPYGGPKHTDKLIF. The CDR3 DNA reads TGTGCCTGTGACACTCTGGCCCCCTATGGGGGTCCCAAGCACACTGATAAACTCATCTTT.

Note on this clone: Other DNA sequences within the sample encode an identical CDR3. The chain carries TRDV2 and TRDJ1, with 11 bases matching TRDD3. This CDR3 is built from 17 residues. J gave up 1 base and V 0 bases, and 6 bases lay outside the gene matches. Germline loops: CDR1 GEAIGNYY, CDR2 EKD. For the CDR3, the DNA is TGTGCCTGTGACACCTTGGGGGATACGCGGGGCACCGATAAACTCATCTTT. It codes for CACDTLGDTRGTDKLIF.

This clone was counted between two and nine times. The junction does not match germline at one end; this may be a read error. The chain is built from TRDV2 and TRDJ1; 11 positions match TRDD3. This CDR3 has 17 amino acids. CDR1 is GEAIGNYY, CDR2 EKD, per germline. The CDR3 spells CACGTLGDTFGTDKLIF. CDR3 DNA: TGTGCCTGTGGCACCCTGGGGGATACCTTCGGCACCGATAAACTAATCTTT.

There are a few counts of this clone. One base away lies a much larger clone, so this may be a sequencing read error. The rearrangement links TRDV2 to TRDJ1; 10 nucleotides line up with TRDD3. Germline assignment: CDR1 GEAIGNYY and CDR2 EKD. This CDR3 region has 20 residues. With 3 bases clipped from V and 7 bases from J, the junction kept 25 bases outside the gene matches. The CDR3 region is CACDPILPRTGGSGLGKLIF. DNA for the CDR3: TGTGCCTGTGACCCCATCCTTCCCCGTACTGGGGGATCCGGTCTCGGTAAACTCATCTTT.

This clone counts as medium-sized. Other DNA sequences in the same sample also yield this CDR3. The chain recombines TRDV2 with TRDJ2, with 8 bases that match TRDD3. This CDR3 has 17 residues. Germline CDR1 reads GEAIGNYY; CDR2 reads EKD. Trimming at V came to 3 bases and at J to 1 base, leaving 9 bases not matched to a gene. CDR3 DNA sequence: TGTGCCTGTGACCCAGTACTGGGGGGCAGTTTGACAGCACAACTCTTCTTT. This codes for CACDPVLGGSLTAQLFF.

As to this clone: One base away lies a much larger clone, so this may be a sequencing read error. The sample contains more than one DNA sequence encoding this CDR3. The V and J genes are TRDV2 and TRDJ1, with D possibly being TRDD3 (5 bases). Trimming left V 0 bases short and J 2 bases short, with 33 bases between. Germline CDR1 reads GEAIGNYY; CDR2 reads EKD. The length of the CDR3 is 22 residues. The CDR3 region is CACDTLSPSQVLVEGGTDKLIF. In nucleotides, the CDR3 is TGTGCCTGTGACACCCTTTCTCCAAGCCAAGTACTGGTGGAAGGCGGGACCGATAAACTCATCTTT.

This clone was observed a few times. A much larger clone is a single base away; this may be a read error. The same CDR3 is also encoded by other DNA sequences in this sample. The V and J genes are TRDV2 and TRDJ3; 11 bases align to TRDD3. Germline CDR1 reads GEAIGNYY; CDR2 reads EKD. The CDR3 spans 20 residues. The CDR3 DNA reads TGTGCCTGTGACCAAGCTGGGGGATACCCATCGAGCCGGGACACCCGGCAGATGTTTTTC. Translation: CACDQAGGYPSSRDTRQMFF.

Notes on this clone: Being one base from a much bigger clone, this may be a read error. The J gene is TRDJ1, the V gene TRDV2, with D tentatively TRDD3 (5 bases). This CDR3 contains 16 residues. Germline values: CDR1 GEAIGNYY, CDR2 EKD. CDR3 sequence reads: CACGTVGKGYTDKLIF. CDR3 bases: TGTGCCTGTGGCACCGTGGGGAAGGGCTACACCGATAAACTCATCTTT.

As regards this clone: A read error may be the cause here, since a much bigger clone is one base away. This sample includes further DNA sequences coding for the same CDR3. The chain is built from TRDV2 and TRDJ3, with TRDD3 matching over 9 bases. This CDR3 has 18 residues. The germline CDR1 and CDR2 sequences are GEAIGNYY and EKD. Unmatched junction bases numbered 5, after V lost 1 base and J lost 2 bases. CDR3 residues: CACDTVLGDTWDTRQMFF. CDR3 bases: TGTGCCTGTGACACTGTACTGGGGGACACCTGGGACACCCGACAGATGTTTTTC.

As regards this clone: A much larger clone lies one base from this, so it may be a read error. The same CDR3 arises from other DNA sequences in this sample as well. CDR3 in amino acids: CACDTVAGIPTALTAQLFF. As DNA, the CDR3 is TGTGCCTGTGACACCGTAGCGGGGATACCAACTGCTTTGACAGCACAACTCTTTTTT. The V call is TRDV2, the J call TRDJ2; 8 bases are a match to TRDD3. The length of the CDR3 is 19 residues. Germline CDR1 GEAIGNYY, CDR2 EKD.

On this clone itself: This may be a read error, as it is one base from a much larger clone. V gene TRDV2 combines with J gene TRDJ1, with 11 bases that match TRDD3. CDR3 size: 15 residues. Germline V CDR1 and CDR2: GEAIGNYY, EKD. In DNA, the CDR3 is TGTGCCTGTGACCGACTGGGGGATAACACCGATAAACCCATCTTT. This sequence encodes CACDRLGDNTDKPIF.

With regard to this clone: Since a much larger clone is just one base distant, this may be a read error. The chain has TRDV2 and TRDJ3; 8 bases match TRDD3. CDR1 is GEAIGNYY, CDR2 EKD, per germline. The CDR3 is 23 residues long. For the CDR3, the DNA is TGTGCCTGTGACACCTTGACCGGTCTGGGGGAACCACACGGCTCCCGGGACACCCGACAGATGTTTTTC. Translating it yields CACDTLTGLGEPHGSRDTRQMFF.

Within the sample, this clone is medium-sized. Other DNA sequences in the sample encode the same CDR3. The chain uses TRDV2 and TRDJ2; 11 bases match TRDD3. V lost 3 bases to trimming and J lost 9 bases; unmatched junction nucleotides: 5. This CDR3 is built from 14 residues. CDR1 and CDR2 from the germline V gene are GEAIGNYY and EKD. The CDR3 DNA follows: TGTGCCTGTGACCCTCTACTGGGGGATACACAACTCTTCTTT. Protein sequence: CACDPLLGDTQLFF.

This clone is classed as large. The sample holds other DNA sequences that translate to the same CDR3. The chain has TRDV2 and TRDJ3; a possible D gene is TRDD3 (6 bases). The CDR3 sequence is 18 residues long. Germline loops: CDR1 GEAIGNYY, CDR2 EKD. V was clipped by 0 bases and J by 0 bases, with 11 bases between them. Here the CDR3 reads CACDTADTVSWDTRQMFF. The DNA of the CDR3 is TGTGCCTGTGACACCGCGGATACCGTCTCCTGGGACACCCGACAGATGTTTTTC.

As for this clone: Since a much larger clone is just one base distant, this may be a read error. V and J are TRDV2 and TRDJ3; 10 nucleotides match TRDD3. The CDR3 spans 19 residues. Germline V gene data show CDR1 as GEAIGNYY and CDR2 as EKD. The CDR3 DNA is TGTGCCTGTGACCTACTGGGGGATTCGCCTCGCTGGGACGCCCGACAGATGTTTTTC. Protein sequence: CACDLLGDSPRWDARQMFF.

By proportion, this clone is medium-sized. Other DNA variants within this sample encode the same CDR3. The V call is TRDV2, the J call TRDJ1; 12 positions match TRDD3. V lost 2 bases and J lost 3; bases outside the gene matches: 18. CDR1 and CDR2 (germline): GEAIGNYY, EKD. The CDR3 sequence is 20 residues long. The CDR3 region has the DNA TGTGCCTGTGACAGAGTTTCCTTCTACTGGGGGATACTGGGTCCCGATAAACTCATCTTT. Translation: CACDRVSFYWGILGPDKLIF.

This clone showed up just a few times. The chain joins TRDV2 to TRDJ1; D is possibly TRDD3 (6 bases). The V and J ends lost 0 bases and 0 bases respectively, with 16 bases between them. Germline CDR1 reads GEAIGNYY; CDR2 reads EKD. CDR3 length: 17 residues. CDR3 in DNA: TGTGCCTGTGACACCGCGGGATATAAGGTATACACCGATAAACTCATCTTT. Its translation is CACDTAGYKVYTDKLIF.

This clone was found a few times. The chain couples TRDV2 to TRDJ1; the D gene is possibly TRDD3 (5 bases). The CDR3 is 20 residues long. Germline V gives CDR1 GEAIGNYY, CDR2 EKD. The germline V and J ends were trimmed by 0 bases and 0 bases, with 25 bases remaining between them. CDR3 nucleotides: TGTGCCTGTGACACCGTGCGTTGGGGAGCCCACATCCCCTACACCGATAAACTCATCTTT. This translates into CACDTVRWGAHIPYTDKLIF.

This clone was recorded a few times. Being one base from a much bigger clone, this may be a read error. The chain joins TRDV2 to TRDJ1, with 8 bases that match TRDD3. V was clipped by 1 base and J by 0 bases; unmatched bases: 12. The CDR3 runs 18 residues. Looked up from germline, CDR1 is GEAIGNYY and CDR2 is EKD. CDR3 DNA sequence: TGTGCCTGTGACACAGTCGCTGGGGGACACCCGTACACCGATAAACTCATCTTT. Its protein product is CACDTVAGGHPYTDKLIF.